These 3 T cell receptor beta chains share one sample of origin, sequenced in a study of blood T cell repertoires in COVID-19. Generated by immunoSEQ multiplex PCR, the TCRdb table keeps only in-frame clones and is missing some. This table has about 50,000 clones, roughly 83% appearing once. Sequencing was done on a sample of peripheral blood. These receptors were taken from a woman aged 60-70 years with acute or convalescent COVID-19.

The CDR3 region is CASSSSGTYNEQFF. The CDR3 DNA follows: TGTGCCAGCAGCTCATCCGGGACCTACAATGAGCAGTTCTTC. The chain couples TRBV5-5 to TRBJ2-1, with D maybe TRBD2 (5 bases). CDR1 and CDR2 (germline): SGHKS, YYEKEE (reference sequence). Deletions cut 3 bases from V and 2 bases from J, with 9 bases between. The CDR3 is made up of 14 amino acids.

The V call is TRBV19, the J call TRBJ1-2; D call uncertain. The ends were cut back, 6 bases at V and 8 bases at J, with 16 bases in the middle. The CDR3 covers 13 residues. In germline, CDR1 is LNHDA, CDR2 SQIVND (reference sequence). The CDR3 protein is CASSSGSPVGYTF. DNA of the CDR3: TGTGCCAGTAGCTCCGGGAGCCCAGTGGGCTACACCTTC.

The V and J genes are TRBV9 and TRBJ1-5, with D maybe TRBD1 (5 bases). Germline CDR1 reads SGDLS; CDR2 reads YYNGEE. Trimming took 0 bases from V and 6 from J, leaving 13 bases between them. The CDR3 runs to 15 residues. CDR3: CASSVAGGVGQPQHF. CDR3 nucleotides: TGTGCCAGCAGCGTAGCTGGGGGGGTCGGTCAGCCCCAGCATTTT. The whole variable domain, remainder taken from reference TRBV9 and TRBJ1-5, is DSGVTQTPKHLITATGQRVTLRCSPRSGDLSVYWYQQSLDQGLQFLIQYYNGEERAKGNILERFSAQQFPDLHSELNLSSLELGDSALYFCASSVAGGVGQPQHFGDGTRLSIL.